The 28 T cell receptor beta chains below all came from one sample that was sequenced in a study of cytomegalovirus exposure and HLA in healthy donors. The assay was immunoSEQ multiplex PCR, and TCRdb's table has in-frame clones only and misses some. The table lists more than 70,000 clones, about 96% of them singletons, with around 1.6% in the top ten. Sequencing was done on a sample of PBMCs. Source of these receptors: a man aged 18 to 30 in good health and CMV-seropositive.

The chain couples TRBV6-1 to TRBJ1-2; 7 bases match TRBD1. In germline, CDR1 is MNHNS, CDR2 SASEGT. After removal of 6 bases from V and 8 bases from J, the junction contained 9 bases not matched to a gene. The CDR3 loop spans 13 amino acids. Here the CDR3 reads CASRAGGGSGYTF. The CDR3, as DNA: TGTGCCAGCAGAGCAGGGGGTGGATCAGGCTACACCTTC.

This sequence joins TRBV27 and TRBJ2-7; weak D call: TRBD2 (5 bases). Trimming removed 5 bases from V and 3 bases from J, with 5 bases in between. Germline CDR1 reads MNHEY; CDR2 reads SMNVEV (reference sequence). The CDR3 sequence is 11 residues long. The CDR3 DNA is TGTGCCAGCAGTCGGGGCTACGAGCAGTACTTC. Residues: CASSRGYEQYF.

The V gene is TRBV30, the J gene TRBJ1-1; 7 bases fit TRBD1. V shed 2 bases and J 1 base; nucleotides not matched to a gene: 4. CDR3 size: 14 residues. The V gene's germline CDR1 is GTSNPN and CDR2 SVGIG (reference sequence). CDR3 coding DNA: TGTGCCTGGAGTTTCAACAGGGGGAACACTGAAGCTTTCTTT. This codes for CAWSFNRGNTEAFF. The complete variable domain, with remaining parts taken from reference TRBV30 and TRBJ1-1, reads SQTIHQWPATLVQPVGSPLSLECTVEGTSNPNLYWYRQAAGRGLQLLFYSVGIGQISSEVPQNLSASRPQDRQFILSSKKLLLSDSGFYLCAWSFNRGNTEAFFGQGTRLTVV.

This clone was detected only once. CDR3 protein: CASSSFEGEETQYF. The CDR3, as DNA: TGTGCCAGCAGTTCCTTCGAGGGAGAAGAGACCCAGTACTTC. This chain connects TRBV6-1 to TRBJ2-5, with a weak D call TRBD2 (5 bases). The CDR3 consists of 14 residues. CDR1 MNHNS and CDR2 SASEGT come from the germline V gene. Trimming stripped 5 bases from V and 3 bases from J, with 13 bases between.

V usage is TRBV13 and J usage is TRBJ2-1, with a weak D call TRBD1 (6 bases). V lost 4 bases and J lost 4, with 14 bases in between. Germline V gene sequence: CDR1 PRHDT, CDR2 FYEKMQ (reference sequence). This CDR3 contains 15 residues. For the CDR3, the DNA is TGTGCCAGCAGCTCGGGACATCCAGCTTACAATGAGCAGTTCTTC. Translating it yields CASSSGHPAYNEQFF.

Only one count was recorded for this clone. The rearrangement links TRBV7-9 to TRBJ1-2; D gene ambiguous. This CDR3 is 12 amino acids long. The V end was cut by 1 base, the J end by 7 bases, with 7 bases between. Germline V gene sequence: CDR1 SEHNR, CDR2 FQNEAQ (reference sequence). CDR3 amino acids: CASSLEARGYTF. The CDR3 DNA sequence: TGTGCCAGCAGCTTAGAAGCTCGTGGCTACACCTTC.

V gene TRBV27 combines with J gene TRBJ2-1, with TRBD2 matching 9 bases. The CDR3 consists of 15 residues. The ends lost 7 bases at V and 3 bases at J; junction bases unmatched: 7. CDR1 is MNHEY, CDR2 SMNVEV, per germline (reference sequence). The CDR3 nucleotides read TGTGCCAGCAACAGGGAGACTAGCGGCTACAATGAGCAGTTCTTC. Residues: CASNRETSGYNEQFF.

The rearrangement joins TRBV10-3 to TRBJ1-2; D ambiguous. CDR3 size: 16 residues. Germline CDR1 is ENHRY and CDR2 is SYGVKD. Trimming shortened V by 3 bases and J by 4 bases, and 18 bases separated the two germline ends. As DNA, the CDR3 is TGTGCCATCAGTGAAAGTCTCAGCGCAGCAGTCTATGGCTACACCTTC. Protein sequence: CAISESLSAAVYGYTF.

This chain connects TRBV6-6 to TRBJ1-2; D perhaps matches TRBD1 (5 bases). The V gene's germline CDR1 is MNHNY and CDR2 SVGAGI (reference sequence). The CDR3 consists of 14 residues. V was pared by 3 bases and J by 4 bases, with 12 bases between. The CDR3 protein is CASSYDSLGYGYTF. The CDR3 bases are TGTGCCAGCAGTTATGACAGTCTGGGCTATGGCTACACCTTC.

The DNA of the CDR3 is TGTGCCAGCAGTCAGTCTTGGGGGGGGACCTACGAGCAGTACTTC. Translation: CASSQSWGGTYEQYF. V usage is TRBV28 and J usage is TRBJ2-7; 7 nucleotides line up with TRBD2. The V gene end was trimmed by 5 bases and the J gene end by 2 bases; junction bases not matched to a gene: 9. This CDR3 spans 15 amino acids. CDR1 and CDR2 from the germline V gene are MDHEN and SYDVKM.

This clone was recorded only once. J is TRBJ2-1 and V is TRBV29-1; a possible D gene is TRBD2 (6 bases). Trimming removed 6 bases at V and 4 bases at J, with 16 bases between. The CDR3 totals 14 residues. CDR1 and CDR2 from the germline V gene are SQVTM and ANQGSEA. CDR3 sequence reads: CSVTVLASYNEQFF. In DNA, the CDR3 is TGCAGCGTCACGGTACTAGCTAGTTACAATGAGCAGTTCTTC.

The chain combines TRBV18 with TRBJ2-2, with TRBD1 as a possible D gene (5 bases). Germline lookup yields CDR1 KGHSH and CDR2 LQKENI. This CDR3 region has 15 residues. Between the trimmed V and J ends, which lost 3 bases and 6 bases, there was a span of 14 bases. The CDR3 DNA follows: TGTGCCAGCTCACCCTGGGCAGGGAATCCCGGGGAGCTGTTTTTT. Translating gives CASSPWAGNPGELFF.

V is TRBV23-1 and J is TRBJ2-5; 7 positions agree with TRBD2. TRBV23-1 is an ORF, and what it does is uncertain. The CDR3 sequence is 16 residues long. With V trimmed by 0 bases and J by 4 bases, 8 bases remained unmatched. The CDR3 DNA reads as TGCGCCAGCAGTCAATCCGCTAGCGGTCCTCGAGAGACCCAGTACTTC. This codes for CASSQSASGPRETQYF.

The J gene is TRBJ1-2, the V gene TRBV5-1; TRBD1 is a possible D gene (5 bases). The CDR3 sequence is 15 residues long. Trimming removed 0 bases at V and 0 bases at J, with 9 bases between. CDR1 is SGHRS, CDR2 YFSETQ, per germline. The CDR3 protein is CASSLGGPANYGYTF. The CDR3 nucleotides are TGCGCCAGCAGCTTGGGGGGCCCCGCTAACTATGGCTACACCTTC.

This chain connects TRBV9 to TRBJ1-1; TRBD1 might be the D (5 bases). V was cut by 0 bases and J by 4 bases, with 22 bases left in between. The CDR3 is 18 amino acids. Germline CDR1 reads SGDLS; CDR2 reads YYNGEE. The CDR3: CASSVAVGPDTMGTEAFF. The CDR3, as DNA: TGTGCCAGCAGCGTAGCTGTGGGGCCAGACACGATGGGCACTGAAGCTTTCTTT.

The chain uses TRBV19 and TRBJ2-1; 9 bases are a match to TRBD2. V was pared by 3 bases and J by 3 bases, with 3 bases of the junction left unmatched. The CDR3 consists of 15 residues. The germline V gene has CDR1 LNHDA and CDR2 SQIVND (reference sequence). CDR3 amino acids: CASSIGLANYNEQFF. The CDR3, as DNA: TGTGCCAGTAGTATCGGACTAGCGAACTACAATGAGCAGTTCTTC.

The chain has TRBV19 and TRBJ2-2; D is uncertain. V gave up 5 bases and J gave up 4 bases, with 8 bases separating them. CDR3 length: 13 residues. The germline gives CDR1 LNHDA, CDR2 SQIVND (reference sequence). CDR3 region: CASSYLSTGELFF. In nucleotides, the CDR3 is TGTGCCAGTAGTTATCTCAGCACCGGGGAGCTGTTTTTT.

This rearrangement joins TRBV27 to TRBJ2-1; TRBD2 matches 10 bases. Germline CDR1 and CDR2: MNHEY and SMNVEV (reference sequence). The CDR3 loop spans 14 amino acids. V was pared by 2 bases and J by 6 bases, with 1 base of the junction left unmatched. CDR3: CASSLLAGANEQFF. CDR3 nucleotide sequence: TGTGCCAGCAGTTTACTAGCGGGAGCCAATGAGCAGTTCTTC.

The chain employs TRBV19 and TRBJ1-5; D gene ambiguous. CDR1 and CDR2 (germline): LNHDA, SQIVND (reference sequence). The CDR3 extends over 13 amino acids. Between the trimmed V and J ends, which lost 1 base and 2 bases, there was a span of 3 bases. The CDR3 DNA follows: TGTGCCAGTAGTATAGTCGGCAATCAGCCCCAGCATTTT. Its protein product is CASSIVGNQPQHF.

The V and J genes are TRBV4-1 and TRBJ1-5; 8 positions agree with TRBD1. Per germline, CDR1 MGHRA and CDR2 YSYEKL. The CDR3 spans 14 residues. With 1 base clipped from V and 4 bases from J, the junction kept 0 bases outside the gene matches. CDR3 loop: CASSQGQGNQPQHF. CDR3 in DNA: TGCGCCAGCAGCCAAGGACAGGGGAATCAGCCCCAGCATTTT.

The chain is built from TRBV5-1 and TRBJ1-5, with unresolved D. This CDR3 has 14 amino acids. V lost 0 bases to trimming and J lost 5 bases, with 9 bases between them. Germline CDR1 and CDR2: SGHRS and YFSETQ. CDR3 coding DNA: TGCGCCAGCAGCTTGGGAGGGAGCGATCAGCCCCAGCATTTT. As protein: CASSLGGSDQPQHF.

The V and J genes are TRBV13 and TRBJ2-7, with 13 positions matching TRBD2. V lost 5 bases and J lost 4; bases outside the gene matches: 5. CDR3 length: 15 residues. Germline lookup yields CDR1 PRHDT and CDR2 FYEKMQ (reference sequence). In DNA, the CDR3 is TGTGCCAGCAGCCTCGGGACTAGCGGGAATTACGAGCAGTACTTC. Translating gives CASSLGTSGNYEQYF.

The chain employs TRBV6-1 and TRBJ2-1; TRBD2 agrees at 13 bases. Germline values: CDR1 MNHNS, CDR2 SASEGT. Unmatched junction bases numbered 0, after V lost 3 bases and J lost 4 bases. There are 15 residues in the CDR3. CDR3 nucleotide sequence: TGTGCCAGCAGTGAGACTAGCGGGGGGTACAATGAGCAGTTCTTC. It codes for CASSETSGGYNEQFF.

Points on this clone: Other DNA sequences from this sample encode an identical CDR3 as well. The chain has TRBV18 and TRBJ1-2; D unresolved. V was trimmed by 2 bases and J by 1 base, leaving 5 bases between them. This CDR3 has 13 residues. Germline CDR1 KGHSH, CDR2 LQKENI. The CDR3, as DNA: TGTGCCAGCTCACCAGATAGTAACTATGGCTACACCTTC. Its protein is CASSPDSNYGYTF.

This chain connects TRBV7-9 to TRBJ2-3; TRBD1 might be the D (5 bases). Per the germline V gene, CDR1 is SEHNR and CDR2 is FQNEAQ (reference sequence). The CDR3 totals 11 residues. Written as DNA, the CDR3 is TGTGCTACCAGGGATTCAGATACGCAGTATTTT. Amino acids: CATRDSDTQYF.

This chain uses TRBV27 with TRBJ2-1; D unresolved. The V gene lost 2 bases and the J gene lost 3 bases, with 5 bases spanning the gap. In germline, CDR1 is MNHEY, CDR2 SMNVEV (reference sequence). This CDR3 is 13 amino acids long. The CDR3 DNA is TGTGCCAGCAGTTTAGTGAGCTACAATGAGCAGTTCTTC. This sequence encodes CASSLVSYNEQFF.

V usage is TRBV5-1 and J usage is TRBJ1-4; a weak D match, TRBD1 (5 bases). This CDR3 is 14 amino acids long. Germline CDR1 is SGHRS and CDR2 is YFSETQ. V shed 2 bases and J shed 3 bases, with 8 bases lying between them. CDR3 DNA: TGCGCCAGCAGCTTAAACAGGCCTAATGAAAAACTGTTTTTT. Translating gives CASSLNRPNEKLFF.

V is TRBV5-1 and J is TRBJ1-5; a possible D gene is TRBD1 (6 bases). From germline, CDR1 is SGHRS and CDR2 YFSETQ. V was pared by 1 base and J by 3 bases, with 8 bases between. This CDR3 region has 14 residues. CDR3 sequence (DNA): TGCGCCAGCAGCTTGATGGGGGCCAATCAGCCCCAGCATTTT. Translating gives CASSLMGANQPQHF. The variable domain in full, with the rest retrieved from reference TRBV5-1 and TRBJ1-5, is KAGVTQTPRYLIKTRGQQVTLSCSPISGHRSVSWYQQTPGQGLQFLFEYFSETQRNKGNFPGRFSGRQFSNSRSEMNVSTLELGDSALYLCASSLMGANQPQHFGDGTRLSIL.